These T cell receptor beta chains were read from a single sample in a study of vaccination and CD4 T cells after COVID-19. Antigens for these TCRs are unknown. TCRdb re-analysed the PCR reads in MiXCR, keeping a single row per CDR3 protein. In the table there are 20,000 or so distinct CDR3 sequences, under 80% of which are singletons. Material for sequencing was CD4+ T cells from blood, cultured in vitro. All receptors derive from a human donor who had recovered from COVID-19. Each CDR3 is given with its conserved first and last residue. D genes are given only for firm matches. A clone size is listed for some rows: how often the clone was seen (once, few, many), or a class if it is expanded.

size,V,J,D,DNA,CDR3
-,TRBV20-1,TRBJ1-3,-,TGCAGTGCTAGAGTGGGGACCTCTGGAAACACCATATATTTT,CSARVGTSGNTIYF
-,TRBV2,TRBJ1-5,-,TGTGCCAGCAGACCGACAGGCAATCAGCCCCAGCATTTT,CASRPTGNQPQHF
once,TRBV28,TRBJ1-2,-,TGTGCCAGCACCACAGCACAGAACTATGGCTACACCTTC,CASTTAQNYGYTF
once,TRBV18,TRBJ2-5,-,TGTGCCAGCTCACCAGGTACAGAGACCCAGTACTTC,CASSPGTETQYF
-,TRBV5-4,TRBJ2-3,TRBD2,TGTGCCAGCAGCTGGAGGACTAGCGCCACAGATACGCAGTATTTT,CASSWRTSATDTQYF
-,TRBV7-2,TRBJ2-1,TRBD1,TGTGCCAGCAGCCGTGGACAGGGGTCCTACAATGAGCAGTTCTTC,CASSRGQGSYNEQFF
-,TRBV7-2,TRBJ1-5,-,TGTGCCAGCAGCCCAGAAGACGGAGAGCCCCAGCATTTT,CASSPEDGEPQHF
-,TRBV5-1,TRBJ2-4,-,TGCGCCAGCAGCTTGGGGTTAGACGGGGCCAAAAACATTCAGTACTTC,CASSLGLDGAKNIQYF
-,TRBV15,TRBJ2-5,-,TGTGCCACCAGCAGACTTCCGGGGGCGGCCCAAGAGACCCAGTACTTC,CATSRLPGAAQETQYF
-,TRBV6-2/TRBV6-3,TRBJ2-5,-,TGTGCCAGCAGCCGAAGGGGATCCGAGGAGACCCAGTACTTC,CASSRRGSEETQYF
-,TRBV6-5,TRBJ1-1,-,TGTGCCAGCAGTTCGATGGGGAGGCGAAACACTGAAGCTTTCTTT,CASSSMGRRNTEAFF
-,TRBV7-9,TRBJ2-2,-,TGTGCCAGCAGCTTAGGTGGCGCCCGGCGGGACACCGGGGAGCTGTTTTTT,CASSLGGARRDTGELFF
-,TRBV18,TRBJ1-5,-,TGTGCCAGCTCACCTGGGAGGGATGCTCAGCCCCAGCATTTT,CASSPGRDAQPQHF
-,TRBV12-3/TRBV12-4,TRBJ2-4,-,TGTGCCAGCAGTTTAGCGGAGGACATTCAGTACTTC,CASSLAEDIQYF
-,TRBV18,TRBJ2-1,TRBD2,TGTGCCAGCTCAAGAGGACTAGCGGGGGGCAATGAGCAGTTCTTC,CASSRGLAGGNEQFF
few,TRBV11-2,TRBJ2-5,TRBD1,TGTGCCAGCAGCGGATGGACAGGTGGGGTGGAGACCCAGTACTTC,CASSGWTGGVETQYF
few,TRBV20-1,TRBJ1-5,-,TGCAGTGCTAGCAGGGACAGCAATCAGCCCCAGCATTTT,CSASRDSNQPQHF
-,TRBV23-1,TRBJ2-7,-,TGCGCCAGCAAACAGGTGTCCTACGAGCAGTACTTC,CASKQVSYEQYF
few,TRBV27,TRBJ1-1,-,TGTGCCAGCAAATATAGGGGAGCGAACACTGAAGCTTTCTTT,CASKYRGANTEAFF
-,TRBV19,TRBJ2-2,-,TGTGCCAGTACGGTAGCTAACGCGAACACCGGGGAGCTGTTTTTT,CASTVANANTGELFF
few,TRBV12-3/TRBV12-4,TRBJ1-1,-,TGTGCCAGCAGTGAGGGGAATTTCGGAGCTTTCTTT,CASSEGNFGAFF
-,TRBV6-1,TRBJ1-2,TRBD1,TGTGCCAGCAGCTTGACAGGGATCCACTACGGCCACACCTTC,CASSLTGIHYGHTF
-,TRBV7-9,TRBJ1-1,-,TGTGCCAGCAGCCTATTGCCCGGGGGAGGTACTGAAGCTTTCTTT,CASSLLPGGGTEAFF
-,TRBV2,TRBJ1-1,TRBD1,TGTGCCAGCAGTCCTCTGACAGGGGGTACTGAAGCTTTCTTT,CASSPLTGGTEAFF
-,TRBV19,TRBJ2-2,-,TGTGCCAGTAAATTTGAGCGGTCCACCGGGGAGCTGTTTTTT,CASKFERSTGELFF
-,TRBV2,TRBJ1-2,-,TGTGCCAGCAGTGAAGTTGGGGCCCCGCACTATGGCTACACCTTC,CASSEVGAPHYGYTF
-,TRBV11-3,TRBJ2-3,TRBD2,TGTGCCAGCAGCTCCGGGACTAGCGGAGGAGGGGTCACAGATACGCAGTATTTT,CASSSGTSGGGVTDTQYF
-,TRBV7-2,TRBJ1-4,-,TGTGCCAGCAGCTCCGCGCGTAGTGAAAAACTGTTTTTT,CASSSARSEKLFF